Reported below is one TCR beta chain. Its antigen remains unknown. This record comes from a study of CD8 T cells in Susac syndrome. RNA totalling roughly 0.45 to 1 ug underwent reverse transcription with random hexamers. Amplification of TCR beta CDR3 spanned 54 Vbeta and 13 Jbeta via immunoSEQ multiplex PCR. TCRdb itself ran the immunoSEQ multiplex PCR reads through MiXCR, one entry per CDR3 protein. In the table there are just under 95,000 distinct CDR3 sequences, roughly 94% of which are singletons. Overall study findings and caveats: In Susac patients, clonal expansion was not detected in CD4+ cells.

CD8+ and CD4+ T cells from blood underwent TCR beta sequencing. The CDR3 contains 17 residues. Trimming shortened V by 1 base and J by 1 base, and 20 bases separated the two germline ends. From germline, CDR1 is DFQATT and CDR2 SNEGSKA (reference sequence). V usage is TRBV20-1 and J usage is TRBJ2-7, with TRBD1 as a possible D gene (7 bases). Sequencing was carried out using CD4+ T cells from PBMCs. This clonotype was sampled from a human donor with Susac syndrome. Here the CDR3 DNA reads TGCAGTGCTAGAGCAGGGGGGAAGGACCGTTCTTCCTACGAGCAGTACTTC. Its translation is CSARAGGKDRSSYEQYF.